This T cell receptor (beta chain) originates from a study of T cell repertoires in cytomegalovirus infection. The CDR3 length is 16 residues. With 4 bases removed from V and 1 base from J, the gap between germline ends came to 16 bases. Germline V lookup: CDR1 SGHTA, CDR2 FQGTGA. This clonotype was counted between two and nine times. Its antigen is unidentified. TCRdb re-analysed the reads in MiXCR, keeping a single row per CDR3 protein. This table has some 200,000 distinct CDR3 sequences, about 39% appearing once. The genes are TRBV7-3 and TRBJ1-1; tentative D call: TRBD1 (5 bases). The clonotype originates from a human donor in good health (CMV status not recorded). Some clones in this sample may be carry-over from other donors' samples. Sequencing was performed on CD8+ T cells from cultured PBMCs, taken from culture after CMV antigen stimulation. CDR3 coding DNA: TGTGCCAGCAGCTCGATCGGGACCGGGGGGAACACTGAAGCTTTCTTT. Residues: CASSSIGTGGNTEAFF. The full variable domain, completed using reference TRBV7-3 and TRBJ1-1, is GAGVSQTPSNKVTEKGKYVELRCDPISGHTALYWYRQSLGQGPEFLIYFQGTGAADDSGLPNDRFFAVRPEGSVSTLKIQRTERGDSAVYLCASSSIGTGGNTEAFFGQGTRLTVV.